This T cell receptor (beta chain) emerged from a study of response to subunit inactivated influenza vaccine. The study's findings and limits: Seasonal influenza vaccination, on each occasion, was suggested by the authors to recruit few new T cells.

This clonotype was observed a few times. As yet, its antigen is unknown. TCRdb fed the RT-PCR reads into MiXCR, producing one record per CDR3 protein. This table has 300,000 to 350,000 distinct CDR3 sequences, around a fifth appearing once. Germline V CDR1 and CDR2: DFQATT, SNEGSKA (reference sequence). The CDR3 runs 15 residues. Trimming shortened V by 3 bases and J by 5 bases, and 19 bases separated the two germline ends. This sequence originates from a man between 50 and 75 years old who received an inactivated influenza vaccine. The rearrangement links TRBV20-1 to TRBJ1-1, with D perhaps matching TRBD1 (5 bases). This sample comprised PBMCs from blood, obtained about 20 months after vaccination. The CDR3 coding sequence is TGCAGTGCTAGCCTGACCCCAGGGAGGGGTACTGAAGCTTTCTTT. Its translation is CSASLTPGRGTEAFF.